This entry concerns a single T cell receptor beta chain. What it binds is not known. The CDR3 is 13 amino acids. Between the trimmed V and J ends, which lost 4 bases and 2 bases, there was a span of 5 bases. Germline CDR1 reads MGHRA; CDR2 reads YSYEKL. The data were obtained in a study of Ad26.COV2.S vaccination and SARS-CoV-2 variants. Study information: Intramuscularly, Ad26.COV2.S was given either once or twice, 56 days apart.

The assay was immunoSEQ multiplex PCR, and TCRdb's table has in-frame clones only and misses some. The data contain about 320,000 clones, around 81% of them seen just once; the ten biggest clones take up 2% to 2.5%. The treatment denotes: 15 to 20 received Ad26.COV2.S at low or high dose, single or two shots; roughly five received placebo; per-sample allocation not given. Following the first vaccine or placebo injection, samples were taken on day 63. Study conclusions and caveats: In vaccinated individuals, spike-specific CD8+ and CD4+ T cell responses reportedly displayed substantial breadth. Total T cell responses were possibly underestimated by TCR breadth and depth analyses.

The sequences come from peripheral blood, collected in a trial of Ad26.COV2.S vaccine versus placebo. The rearrangement joins TRBV4-1 to TRBJ2-2; D is undetermined. This TCR derives from a person between 18 and 59 years old who received the Ad26.COV2.S COVID-19 vaccine or a placebo. In nucleotides, the CDR3 is TGCGCCAGCAGCCCGCTTAACACCGGGGAGCTGTTTTTT. Its translation is CASSPLNTGELFF.